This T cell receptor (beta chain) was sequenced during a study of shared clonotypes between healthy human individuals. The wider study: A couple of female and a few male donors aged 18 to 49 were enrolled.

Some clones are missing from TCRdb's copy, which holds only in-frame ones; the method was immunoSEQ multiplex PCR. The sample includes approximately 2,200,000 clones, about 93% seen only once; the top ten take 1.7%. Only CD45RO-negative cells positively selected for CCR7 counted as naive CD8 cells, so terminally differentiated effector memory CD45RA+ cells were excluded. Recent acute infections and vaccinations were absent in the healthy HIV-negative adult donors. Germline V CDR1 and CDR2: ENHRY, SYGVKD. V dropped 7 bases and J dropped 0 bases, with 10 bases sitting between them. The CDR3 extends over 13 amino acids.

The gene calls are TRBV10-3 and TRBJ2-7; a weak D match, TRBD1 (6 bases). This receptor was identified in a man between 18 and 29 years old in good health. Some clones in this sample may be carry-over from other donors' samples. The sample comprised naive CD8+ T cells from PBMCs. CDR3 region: CAITGTHSYEQYF. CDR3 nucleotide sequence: TGTGCCATCACCGGGACACACTCCTACGAGCAGTACTTC.